The rows below give T cell receptor beta chains drawn from one sample of a study of T cell responses to AZD1222 COVID-19 vaccine. The protocol was immunoSEQ multiplex PCR, while the TCRdb copy is restricted to in-frame clones and leaves out a portion. The sample consists of 14,000 or so clones, more than 80% of them appearing once. The specimen comprised peripheral blood, sampled 28 days after the second AZD1222 dose. Every receptor here comes from an adult who received the AZD1222 COVID-19 vaccine. Each CDR3 is given without its conserved first and last residue. A D gene is named only where the DNA matches it firmly.

j_call: TRBJ1-4; v_call: TRBV7-9; d_call: .; cdr3_aa: ASSSSGASEKLF
j_call: TRBJ1-4; v_call: TRBV28; d_call: .; cdr3_aa: ASSFNEKLF
j_call: TRBJ2-7; v_call: TRBV27; d_call: TRBD1; cdr3_aa: ASSTGEREQY
j_call: TRBJ2-7; v_call: TRBV19; d_call: TRBD1; cdr3_aa: ASQGRQGDRYDTYEQY
j_call: TRBJ2-3; v_call: TRBV6-4; d_call: TRBD2; cdr3_aa: ASRAGVRSTDTQY
j_call: TRBJ2-1; v_call: TRBV12-5; d_call: .; cdr3_aa: ASGLWNEQF
j_call: TRBJ2-1; v_call: TRBV7-9; d_call: TRBD2; cdr3_aa: ASSPTSGAYNEQF
j_call: TRBJ1-1; v_call: TRBV7-2; d_call: .; cdr3_aa: ASSYLGGTYTEAF
j_call: TRBJ1-2; v_call: TRBV7-2; d_call: TRBD1; cdr3_aa: ASSLAGTGRSYGYT
j_call: TRBJ2-3; v_call: TRBV25-1; d_call: .; cdr3_aa: ASSESETAGTDTQY
j_call: TRBJ2-4; v_call: TRBV14; d_call: .; cdr3_aa: ASSQTRGLAKNIQY
j_call: TRBJ2-5; v_call: TRBV19; d_call: .; cdr3_aa: ASKAGETQY
j_call: TRBJ1-2; v_call: TRBV6-2/TRBV6-3; d_call: .; cdr3_aa: ASSYAGGPFYGYT
j_call: TRBJ1-1; v_call: TRBV19; d_call: .; cdr3_aa: ASSLDPTGSEAF
j_call: TRBJ1-2; v_call: TRBV7-2; d_call: .; cdr3_aa: ASSLAGNYGYT
j_call: TRBJ2-7; v_call: TRBV12-1; d_call: .; cdr3_aa: ASSAWDPENEQY
j_call: TRBJ1-2; v_call: TRBV5-1; d_call: .; cdr3_aa: ASSLFGSEDGYT
j_call: TRBJ1-5; v_call: TRBV20-1; d_call: .; cdr3_aa: SAIEGNSNQPQH
j_call: TRBJ1-3; v_call: TRBV7-6; d_call: .; cdr3_aa: ASSPWTGRDSGNTIY
j_call: TRBJ1-2; v_call: TRBV5-1; d_call: .; cdr3_aa: ASRDGDYGYT
j_call: TRBJ2-7; v_call: TRBV4-1; d_call: TRBD1; cdr3_aa: ASRRAGGDQAYEQY
j_call: TRBJ2-6; v_call: TRBV5-1; d_call: .; cdr3_aa: ASSRSPYRTPTGANVLT
j_call: TRBJ2-1; v_call: TRBV5-1; d_call: TRBD1; cdr3_aa: ASSLGGTGSSNEQF
j_call: TRBJ1-1; v_call: TRBV19; d_call: .; cdr3_aa: ASSAAGLNTEAF
j_call: TRBJ1-4; v_call: TRBV7-9; d_call: .; cdr3_aa: ASSPQGEKLF
j_call: TRBJ2-1; v_call: TRBV18; d_call: .; cdr3_aa: ASSPPGGTYNEQF
j_call: TRBJ1-6; v_call: TRBV30; d_call: .; cdr3_aa: AWKFYNSPLH